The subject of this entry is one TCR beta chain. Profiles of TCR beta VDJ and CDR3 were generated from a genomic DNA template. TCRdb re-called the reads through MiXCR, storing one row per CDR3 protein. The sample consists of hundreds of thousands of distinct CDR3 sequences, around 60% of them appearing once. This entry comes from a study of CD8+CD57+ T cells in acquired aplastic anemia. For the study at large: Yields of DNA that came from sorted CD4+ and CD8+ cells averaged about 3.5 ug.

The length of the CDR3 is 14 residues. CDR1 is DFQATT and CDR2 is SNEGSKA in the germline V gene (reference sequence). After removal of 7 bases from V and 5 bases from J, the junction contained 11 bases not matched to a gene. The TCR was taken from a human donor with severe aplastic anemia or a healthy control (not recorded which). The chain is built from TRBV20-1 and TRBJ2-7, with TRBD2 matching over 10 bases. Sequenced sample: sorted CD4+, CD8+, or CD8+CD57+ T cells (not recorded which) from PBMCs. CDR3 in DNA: TGCAGTGTATTCCCGCTAGCGGGAGACGACGAGCAGTACTTC. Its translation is CSVFPLAGDDEQYF.